These T cell receptor beta chains were read from a single sample in a study of OX40 agonist ivuxolimab in advanced cancers. The data were produced by immunoSEQ multiplex PCR, yet TCRdb's version contains in-frame clones alone and is incomplete. The sample has tens of thousands of clones, 75% to 90% seen once. The sample consisted of CD4+ or CD8+ T cells sorted from blood, taken in a trial of the OX40 agonist ivuxolimab. These receptors originate from an adult with an advanced solid tumor such as melanoma, head and neck, liver or kidney cancer. CDR3s include the opening cysteine and the closing phenylalanine or tryptophan. Each record gives: V gene, J gene, D gene, clone size, CDR3 DNA, CDR3 protein. The D gene is left open where the match is weak. Expanded clones are given a class, and other clones once, few, many or no size at all.

v_gene: TRBV10-2; j_gene: TRBJ2-2; d_gene: TRBD2; abundance: NA; CDR3nt: TGCGCCAGCAGTGATCGACTAGCGACCGGGGAGCTGTTTTTT; CDR3aa: CASSDRLATGELFF
v_gene: TRBV11-2; j_gene: TRBJ2-3; d_gene: NA; abundance: NA; CDR3nt: TGTGCCAGCAGCTTAGGCGCACACCACAACACAGATACGCAGTATTTT; CDR3aa: CASSLGAHHNTDTQYF
v_gene: TRBV7-2; j_gene: TRBJ1-1; d_gene: TRBD1; abundance: NA; CDR3nt: TGTGCCAGCAGCCCACGACCCGGACAGGGTAGATCTGAAGCTTTCTTT; CDR3aa: CASSPRPGQGRSEAFF
v_gene: TRBV18; j_gene: TRBJ1-2; d_gene: NA; abundance: NA; CDR3nt: TGTGCCAGCTCACCTTCGGAATTCCACACCTTC; CDR3aa: CASSPSEFHTF
v_gene: TRBV5-1; j_gene: TRBJ1-6; d_gene: NA; abundance: NA; CDR3nt: TGCGCCAGCAGCCCGCGGGAGCCTTCCTATAATTCACCCCTCCACTTT; CDR3aa: CASSPREPSYNSPLHF
v_gene: TRBV2; j_gene: TRBJ1-1; d_gene: TRBD1; abundance: NA; CDR3nt: TGTGCCAGCAGGACGGGACAGGGGTTGGGGGACACTGAAGCTTTCTTT; CDR3aa: CASRTGQGLGDTEAFF
v_gene: TRBV6-1; j_gene: TRBJ2-1; d_gene: TRBD2; abundance: NA; CDR3nt: TGTGCCAGCAGCCTCTGGCGGGAGGCTCCTGCTGAGCAGTTCTTC; CDR3aa: CASSLWREAPAEQFF
v_gene: TRBV7-2; j_gene: TRBJ2-5; d_gene: NA; abundance: NA; CDR3nt: TGTGCCAGCAGCTCACACAGGGAAGGAGAGACCCAGTACTTC; CDR3aa: CASSSHREGETQYF
v_gene: TRBV19; j_gene: TRBJ1-5; d_gene: NA; abundance: NA; CDR3nt: TGTGCCAGTAATCCTGAGGACGGTACGAGGCAGCCCCAGCATTTT; CDR3aa: CASNPEDGTRQPQHF
v_gene: TRBV20-1; j_gene: TRBJ2-1; d_gene: NA; abundance: NA; CDR3nt: TGCAGTGCTAGAGTGGAGGATGAGCAGTTCTTC; CDR3aa: CSARVEDEQFF
v_gene: TRBV28; j_gene: TRBJ2-7; d_gene: NA; abundance: NA; CDR3nt: TGTGCCTTCGCCCGGGTGGGGTCCTACGAGCAGTACTTC; CDR3aa: CAFARVGSYEQYF
v_gene: TRBV6-1; j_gene: TRBJ2-1; d_gene: TRBD1; abundance: NA; CDR3nt: TGTGCCAGCAGGTCCACCGGGACAGTGTACAATGAGCAGTTCTTC; CDR3aa: CASRSTGTVYNEQFF
v_gene: TRBV5-1; j_gene: TRBJ2-3; d_gene: NA; abundance: NA; CDR3nt: TGCGCCAGCAGTTACTACGACAGCACAGATACGCAGTATTTT; CDR3aa: CASSYYDSTDTQYF
v_gene: TRBV28; j_gene: TRBJ1-2; d_gene: NA; abundance: NA; CDR3nt: TGTGCCAGCAGTTTACCCACGGGCTACACCTTC; CDR3aa: CASSLPTGYTF
v_gene: TRBV25-1; j_gene: TRBJ1-3; d_gene: NA; abundance: NA; CDR3nt: TGTGCCAGCAGTGATACGGGGGCTCGAGGAAACACCATATATTTT; CDR3aa: CASSDTGARGNTIYF
v_gene: TRBV5-1; j_gene: TRBJ1-1; d_gene: TRBD1; abundance: NA; CDR3nt: TGCGCCAGCAGCTTGACTGGACAGGGCACTGAAGCTTTCTTT; CDR3aa: CASSLTGQGTEAFF
v_gene: TRBV29-1; j_gene: TRBJ2-1; d_gene: NA; abundance: NA; CDR3nt: TGCAGCGTCGGGACTCTTAATGAGCAGTTCTTC; CDR3aa: CSVGTLNEQFF
v_gene: TRBV7-9; j_gene: TRBJ2-3; d_gene: NA; abundance: NA; CDR3nt: TGTGCCAGCAGCTTCAGGAGATCCCTTAGCACAGATACGCAGTATTTT; CDR3aa: CASSFRRSLSTDTQYF
v_gene: TRBV6-6; j_gene: TRBJ1-2; d_gene: NA; abundance: NA; CDR3nt: TGTGCCAGCAGTTACCCGACCGGGGATAGTGGCTACACCTTC; CDR3aa: CASSYPTGDSGYTF
v_gene: TRBV7-9; j_gene: TRBJ1-4; d_gene: TRBD1; abundance: many; CDR3nt: TGTGCCAGCAGATCGGACAGGGGGCGAGTCGGGGAAAAACTGTTTTTT; CDR3aa: CASRSDRGRVGEKLFF
v_gene: TRBV5-1; j_gene: TRBJ1-3; d_gene: TRBD1; abundance: NA; CDR3nt: TGCGCCAGCAGCTTACAGGGGTCTGGAAACACCATATATTTT; CDR3aa: CASSLQGSGNTIYF
v_gene: TRBV6-6; j_gene: TRBJ2-2; d_gene: NA; abundance: few; CDR3nt: TGTGCCAGCAAAGGGGACTACACCGGGGAGCTGTTTTTT; CDR3aa: CASKGDYTGELFF
v_gene: TRBV5-1; j_gene: TRBJ2-5; d_gene: TRBD2; abundance: NA; CDR3nt: TGCGCCAGCAGCCCAACTAGCGGGGGTTTTATGGAGACCCAGTACTTC; CDR3aa: CASSPTSGGFMETQYF
v_gene: TRBV2; j_gene: TRBJ2-7; d_gene: NA; abundance: NA; CDR3nt: TGTGCCAGCGGACTGGCGAACGAGCAGTACTTC; CDR3aa: CASGLANEQYF
v_gene: TRBV11-3; j_gene: TRBJ2-2; d_gene: NA; abundance: NA; CDR3nt: TGTGCCAGCAGCTTAGATCCAGGGGCCGGGGAGCTGTTTTTT; CDR3aa: CASSLDPGAGELFF
v_gene: TRBV7-6; j_gene: TRBJ1-1; d_gene: NA; abundance: once; CDR3nt: TGTGCCAGCAGCAAAGACGGCGGCTACACTGAAGCTTTCTTT; CDR3aa: CASSKDGGYTEAFF
v_gene: TRBV10-3; j_gene: TRBJ2-2; d_gene: NA; abundance: NA; CDR3nt: TGTGCCATTAATCCGGGACCGACGAACACCGGGGAGCTGTTTTTT; CDR3aa: CAINPGPTNTGELFF
v_gene: TRBV7-8; j_gene: TRBJ2-5; d_gene: NA; abundance: NA; CDR3nt: TGTGCCAGCAGTTACGCAGGGAAAGAGACCCAGTACTTC; CDR3aa: CASSYAGKETQYF
v_gene: TRBV9; j_gene: TRBJ2-7; d_gene: TRBD1; abundance: NA; CDR3nt: TGTGCCAGCAGACCACAGGGGAGCTACGAGCAGTACTTC; CDR3aa: CASRPQGSYEQYF
v_gene: TRBV11-3; j_gene: TRBJ2-5; d_gene: TRBD2; abundance: NA; CDR3nt: TGTGCCAGCAGCTTGGGAGGGTGGGGTGAGACCCAGTACTTC; CDR3aa: CASSLGGWGETQYF
v_gene: TRBV28; j_gene: TRBJ1-5; d_gene: NA; abundance: NA; CDR3nt: TGTGCCAGCAGTGCTCCTAATGGGGGATCCAATCAGCCCCAGCATTTT; CDR3aa: CASSAPNGGSNQPQHF
v_gene: TRBV2; j_gene: TRBJ1-5; d_gene: TRBD1; abundance: NA; CDR3nt: TGTGCCAGCAGTGAGAGGGCAGGGGGGAGCAATCAGCCCCAGCATTTT; CDR3aa: CASSERAGGSNQPQHF
v_gene: TRBV11-2; j_gene: TRBJ2-3; d_gene: NA; abundance: once; CDR3nt: TGTGCCAGCAGCTTAGCGGGGGGCCTTAGTGGGGATACGCAGTATTTT; CDR3aa: CASSLAGGLSGDTQYF
v_gene: TRBV5-1; j_gene: TRBJ2-3; d_gene: NA; abundance: NA; CDR3nt: TGCGCCAGCACGGTGGATGGCGGCCTCACAGATACGCAGTATTTT; CDR3aa: CASTVDGGLTDTQYF